This TCR beta chain originates from a study of blood T cell repertoires in COVID-19. At the level of the study: Spain, Italy and the United States supplied samples that represented acute and convalescent COVID-19. In each case, the material was cDNA or gDNA derived from T cells, B-cell-depleted T cells, or PBMCs.

This CDR3 is 14 amino acids long. V was shortened by 5 bases and J by 3 bases, with 11 bases between the two germline ends. Germline values: CDR1 KGHDR, CDR2 SFDVKD. How the authors handled the data: Counts of nucleated cells, estimated from reference gene primer amplification, were obtained. The table came from immunoSEQ multiplex PCR; TCRdb's copy has only in-frame clones and leaves some out. From that table come the V and J calls and clone size; the DNA was used to work out D and trimming. Of fewer than 85,000 clones in the sample, roughly 83% were seen once. The genes are TRBV24-1 and TRBJ2-3, with a weak D call TRBD1 (6 bases). The TCR comes from an older woman with acute or convalescent COVID-19. The sequenced material came from peripheral blood. The CDR3 DNA follows: TGTGCCACCAGTGCAGGCAGGGGAACAGATACGCAGTATTTT. The encoded protein is CATSAGRGTDTQYF.